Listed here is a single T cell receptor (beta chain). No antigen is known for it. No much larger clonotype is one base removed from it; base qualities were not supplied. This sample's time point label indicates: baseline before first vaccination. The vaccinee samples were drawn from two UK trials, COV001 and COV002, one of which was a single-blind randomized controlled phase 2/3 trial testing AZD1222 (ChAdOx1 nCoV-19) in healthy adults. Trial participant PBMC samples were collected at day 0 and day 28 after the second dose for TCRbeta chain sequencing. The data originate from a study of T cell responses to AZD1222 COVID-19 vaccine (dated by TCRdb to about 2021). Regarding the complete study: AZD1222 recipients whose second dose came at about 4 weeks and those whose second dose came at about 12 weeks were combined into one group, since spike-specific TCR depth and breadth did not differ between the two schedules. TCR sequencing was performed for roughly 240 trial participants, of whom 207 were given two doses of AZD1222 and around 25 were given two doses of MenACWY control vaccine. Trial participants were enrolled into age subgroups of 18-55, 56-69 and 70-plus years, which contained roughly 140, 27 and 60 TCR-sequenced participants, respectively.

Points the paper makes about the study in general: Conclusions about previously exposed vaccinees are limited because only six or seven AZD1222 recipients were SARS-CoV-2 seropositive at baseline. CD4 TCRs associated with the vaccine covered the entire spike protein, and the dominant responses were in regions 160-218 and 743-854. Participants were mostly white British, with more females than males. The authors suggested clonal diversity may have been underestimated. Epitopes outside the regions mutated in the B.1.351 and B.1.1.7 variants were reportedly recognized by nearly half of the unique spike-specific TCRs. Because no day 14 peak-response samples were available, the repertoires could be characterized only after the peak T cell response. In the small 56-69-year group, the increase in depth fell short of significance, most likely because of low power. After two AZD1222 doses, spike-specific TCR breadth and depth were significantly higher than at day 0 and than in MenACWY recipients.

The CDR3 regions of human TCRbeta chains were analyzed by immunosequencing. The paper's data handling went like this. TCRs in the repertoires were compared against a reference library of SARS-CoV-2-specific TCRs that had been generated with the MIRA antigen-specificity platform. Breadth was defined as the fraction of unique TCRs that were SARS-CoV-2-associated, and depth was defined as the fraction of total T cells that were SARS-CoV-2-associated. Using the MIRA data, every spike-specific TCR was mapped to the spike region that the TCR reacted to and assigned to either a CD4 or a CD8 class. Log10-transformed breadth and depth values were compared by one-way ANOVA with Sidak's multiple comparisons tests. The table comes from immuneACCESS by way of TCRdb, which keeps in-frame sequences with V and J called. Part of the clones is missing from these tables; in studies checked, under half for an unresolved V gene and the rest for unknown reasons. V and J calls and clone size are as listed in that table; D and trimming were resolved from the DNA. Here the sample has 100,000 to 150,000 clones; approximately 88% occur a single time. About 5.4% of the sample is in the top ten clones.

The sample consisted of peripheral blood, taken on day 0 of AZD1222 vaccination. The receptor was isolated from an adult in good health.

The bases are TGTGCCAGCAGTGAAAGGAGGTTGGGGAACACTGAAGCTTTCTTT. This translates into CASSERRLGNTEAFF. This sequence uses TRBV6-1 and TRBJ1-1, with no D gene named confidently. A distance of 11 bases separates the germline ends of V and J, which lose 2 bases and 1 base respectively. CDR1 is given as MNHNS and CDR2 as SASEGT, both from the germline V gene. Including cysteine and phenylalanine, the CDR3 has 15 amino acids. Just the 45-base CDR3 DNA is kept, in frame starting at base 1.